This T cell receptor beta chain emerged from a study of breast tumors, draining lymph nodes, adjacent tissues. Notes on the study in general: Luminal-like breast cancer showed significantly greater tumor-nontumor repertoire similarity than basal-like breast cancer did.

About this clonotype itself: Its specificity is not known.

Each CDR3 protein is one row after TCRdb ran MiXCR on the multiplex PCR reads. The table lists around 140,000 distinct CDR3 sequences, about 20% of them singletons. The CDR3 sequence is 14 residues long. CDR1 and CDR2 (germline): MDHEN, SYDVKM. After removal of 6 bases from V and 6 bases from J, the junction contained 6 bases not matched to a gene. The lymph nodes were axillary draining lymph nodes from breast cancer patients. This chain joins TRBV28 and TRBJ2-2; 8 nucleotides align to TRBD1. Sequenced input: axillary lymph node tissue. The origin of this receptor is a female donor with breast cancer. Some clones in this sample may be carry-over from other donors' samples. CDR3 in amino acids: CASSPQTGAGELFF. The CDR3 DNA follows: TGTGCCAGCAGCCCCCAGACAGGGGCCGGGGAGCTGTTTTTT.